Listed here are 15 T cell receptor beta chains from one sample, sequenced in a study of identical twins. MiXCR was run by TCRdb on the 5' RACE reads, yielding one entry per CDR3 protein. The sample shows 500,000 or so distinct CDR3 sequences, approximately 22% of them seen only once. This same sample was also part of a study on T cells expressing NK-cell markers.

The sample taken for sequencing was CD4+ T cells sorted from blood. These receptors were collected from a woman under 30 in good health.

The chain uses TRBV12-3 or TRBV12-4 and TRBJ2-6; D is undetermined. CDR3 length: 15 amino acids. V lost 7 bases, J lost 6 bases, and 16 bases lay in between. The CDR3 DNA follows: TGTGCCAGCACCCAGATGAGGCCGAAGGCCAACGTCCTGACTTTC. This translates into CASTQMRPKANVLTF.

Only a few counts were recorded for this clonotype. The CDR3 bases are TGCAGTGCTGAGCGGGGGGGAGAGACCCAGTACTTC. Translation gives CSAERGGETQYF. The chain recombines TRBV20-1 with TRBJ2-5; 10 bases agree with TRBD2. The CDR3 is made up of 12 amino acids. Trimming at V came to 5 bases and at J to 4 bases, leaving 1 base not matched to a gene. The V gene's germline CDR1 is DFQATT and CDR2 SNEGSKA (reference sequence).

The V call is TRBV29-1, the J call TRBJ2-1, with D hard to call. The CDR3 contains 11 residues. Trimming left V 0 bases short and J 8 bases short, with 5 bases between. Germline CDR1 SQVTM, CDR2 ANQGSEA. Here the CDR3 DNA reads TGCAGCGTTGAAGATATATATGAGCAGTTCTTC. This sequence encodes CSVEDIYEQFF.

This chain links TRBV20-1 with TRBJ2-1, with 13 bases matching TRBD2. Germline V gives CDR1 DFQATT, CDR2 SNEGSKA (reference sequence). This CDR3 spans 13 amino acids. With 7 bases clipped from V and 8 bases from J, the junction kept 5 bases outside the gene matches. The CDR3 reads CSVPGLAGHEQFF. The DNA of the CDR3 is TGCAGTGTCCCGGGACTAGCGGGACATGAGCAGTTCTTC.

V is TRBV5-1 and J is TRBJ2-1; 8 bases align to TRBD2. With 3 bases clipped from V and 9 bases from J, the junction kept 8 bases outside the gene matches. This CDR3 contains 14 residues. Germline V gene data show CDR1 as SGHRS and CDR2 as YFSETQ. The chain's CDR3 is CASSSTGTRSEQFF. The CDR3 bases are TGCGCCAGCAGCTCGACCGGGACTAGGTCTGAGCAGTTCTTC.

Worth noting for this clonotype: A much larger clonotype is one base distant, so this may be a read error. This rearrangement joins TRBV12-3 or TRBV12-4 to TRBJ2-7, with D possibly TRBD1 on 6 matching bases. V lost 6 bases and J 3 bases, leaving 9 bases between the germline ends. The CDR3 has 12 residues. The CDR3 sequence: CASSRQVYEQYF. The CDR3, as DNA: TGTGCCAGCAGCCGACAGGTCTACGAGCAGTACTTC.

In its sample, this clonotype was seen a few times. CDR3 residues: CSASPIAGDSYNEQFF. The CDR3 region has the DNA TGCAGTGCTAGCCCCATAGCGGGGGACTCCTACAATGAGCAGTTCTTC. The rearrangement joins TRBV20-1 to TRBJ2-1; 9 nucleotides agree with TRBD2. The CDR3 covers 16 residues. Germline-derived CDR1 and CDR2 are DFQATT and SNEGSKA (reference sequence). The V segment lost 3 bases and the J segment 0 bases; nucleotides outside the gene matches: 6.

This sequence joins TRBV12-3 or TRBV12-4 and TRBJ2-2; no clear D. The CDR3 runs to 13 residues. Trimming removed 6 bases at V and 3 bases at J, with 8 bases between. CDR3 sequence (DNA): TGTGCCAGCAGCCAGGAGTACACCGGGGAGCTGTTTTTT. Protein: CASSQEYTGELFF.

The rearrangement joins TRBV29-1 to TRBJ2-7; possibly TRBD2 for D (5 bases). The CDR3 is 12 amino acids. V shed 7 bases and J shed 5 bases, with 15 bases lying between them. The germline V gene has CDR1 SQVTM and CDR2 ANQGSEA. CDR3 bases: TGCAGCGGCTTTGGGCGGAGGAACGAGCAGTACTTC. Translating it yields CSGFGRRNEQYF.

The chain joins TRBV25-1 to TRBJ1-4, with D possibly TRBD1 on 5 matching bases. Looked up from germline, CDR1 is MGHDK and CDR2 is SYGVNS. The CDR3 spans 17 residues. V shed 5 bases and J shed 0 bases, with 16 bases lying between them. CDR3 in amino acids: CASSSAGGIATNEKLFF. CDR3 coding DNA: TGTGCCAGCAGTTCCGCCGGGGGGATAGCAACTAATGAAAAACTGTTTTTT.

This rearrangement joins TRBV5-1 to TRBJ2-7, with TRBD2 as a possible D gene (7 bases). Trimming removed 6 bases from V and 3 bases from J, with 16 bases in between. The V gene's germline CDR1 is SGHRS and CDR2 YFSETQ. The CDR3 contains 14 residues. Here the CDR3 DNA reads TGCGCCAGCACCCTGGGGGGGGCTCACTACGAGCAGTACTTC. Protein: CASTLGGAHYEQYF. Full variable domain (rest looked up from reference TRBV5-1 and TRBJ2-7): KAGVTQTPRYLIKTRGQQVTLSCSPISGHRSVSWYQQTPGQGLQFLFEYFSETQRNKGNFPGRFSGRQFSNSRSEMNVSTLELGDSALYLCASTLGGAHYEQYFGPGTRLTVT.

This clonotype occurred a few times. V and J are TRBV7-2 and TRBJ2-3, with a weak D call TRBD2 (6 bases). The CDR3 has 15 amino acids. V gave up 5 bases and J gave up 4 bases, with 16 bases separating them. Per germline, CDR1 SGHTA and CDR2 FQGNSA. CDR3 amino acids: CASSHSGLLADTQYF. In DNA form, the CDR3 reads TGTGCCAGCAGCCATAGCGGACTTCTAGCAGATACGCAGTATTTT.

The chain combines TRBV5-1 with TRBJ2-3; 10 bases line up with TRBD2. Germline V gene lookup returns CDR1 SGHRS and CDR2 YFSETQ. CDR3 length: 15 amino acids. V lost 1 base to trimming and J lost 5 bases; unmatched junction nucleotides: 4. The CDR3 reads CASSLLGTSEDTQYF. CDR3 DNA: TGCGCCAGCAGCTTGCTCGGGACTAGCGAAGATACGCAGTATTTT.

The count of this clonotype is one. Here the CDR3 reads CAGTSGRANEQFF. CDR3 nucleotides: TGTGCCGGGACTAGCGGGAGGGCCAATGAGCAGTTCTTC. The chain is built from TRBV30 and TRBJ2-1, with 16 bases aligning to TRBD2. CDR1 GTSNPN and CDR2 SVGIG come from the germline V gene (reference sequence). This CDR3 has 13 residues. V shed 8 bases and J 6 bases; nucleotides not matched to a gene: 1.

This chain uses TRBV15 with TRBJ2-1; unclear D gene. Between the trimmed V and J ends, which lost 5 bases and 0 bases, there was a span of 5 bases. Germline V CDR1 and CDR2: LNHNV, YYDKDF (reference sequence). This CDR3 comprises 13 residues. DNA of the CDR3: TGTGCCACCAGCTGGAGCTCCTACAATGAGCAGTTCTTC. Its translation: CATSWSSYNEQFF.